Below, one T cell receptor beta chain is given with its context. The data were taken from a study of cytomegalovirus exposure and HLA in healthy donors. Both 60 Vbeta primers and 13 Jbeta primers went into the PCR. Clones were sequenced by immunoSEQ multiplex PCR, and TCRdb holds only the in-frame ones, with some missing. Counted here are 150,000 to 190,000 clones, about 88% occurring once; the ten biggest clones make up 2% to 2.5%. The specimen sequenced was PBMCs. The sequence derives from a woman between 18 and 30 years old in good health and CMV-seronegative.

In DNA form, the CDR3 reads TGCAGCGTCCACAGGGCCCAAGAGACCCAGTACTTC. It specifies CSVHRAQETQYF. This chain connects TRBV29-1 to TRBJ2-5, with D maybe TRBD1 (6 bases). The CDR3 is 12 amino acids. CDR1 is SQVTM, CDR2 ANQGSEA, per germline. Trimming shortened V by 6 bases and J by 1 base, and 9 bases separated the two germline ends.